Here is one TCR beta chain with its context. Its antigen is currently not known. No much larger clonotype is one base removed from it; base qualities were not supplied. The data belong to a study of blood T cell repertoires in COVID-19 (TCRdb year 2020). With respect to the entire study: Samples covering the acute and convalescent phases of COVID-19 were provided by collaborators in the United States, Italy and Spain. Where available, HLA class I and class II types were obtained from metadata supplied by the sample provider rather than from assay-based typing. The dataset comprised deeply sampled blood TCRbeta repertoires from subjects exposed to, actively infected with, or recovered from COVID-19. The material from the prospective study consisted of cDNA or gDNA derived from T cells, B-cell-depleted T cells, or PBMCs. Nearly every sample came with metadata listing a de-identified subject ID, COVID-19 status, age in years and sex. The samples were drawn from the first 160 participants of the ongoing ImmuneRACE study and from roughly 1,300 subjects provided by 6 global collaborators. The repertoires were released in a freely available public database intended as a resource for research on the immune response to SARS-CoV-2.

TCRbeta CDR3 regions were amplified from genomic DNA by means of the immunoSEQ Assay, a bias-controlled multiplex PCR. Processing in the source paper ran as follows. The number of nucleated cells in each sample was estimated from the amplification of reference gene primers within the assay. To quantify the absolute abundance of each unique TCRbeta CDR3 rearrangement, sequence reads were collapsed and filtered. For each sample, productive Simpson clonality was calculated by taking the square root of Simpson's diversity index across productive rearrangements. Sourced from immuneACCESS, this table was stored by TCRdb with only in-frame sequences that have V and J called. A share of the clones is absent; for the studies checked, an unresolved V gene accounts for under half, and the remainder has no known explanation. V and J calls and clone size are given by that table; D and trimming were obtained from the DNA. The sample records about 200,000 clones, over 75% of which are singletons. Roughly 13% of the sample lies in the top ten.

Samples from volunteer blood donors who had recovered from COVID-19 were contributed by a second Seattle source. Whole blood was collected in K2EDTA tubes by collaborating institutions according to the institutions' own protocols. Collaborator samples were shipped for TCRbeta analysis as frozen whole blood, isolated PBMCs, or DNA extracted from either sample type. The CDR3 covers 11 residues, taking in both the cysteine and the phenylalanine. Of all the DNA, just the CDR3 is kept, 33 bases in frame from base 1. A distance of 9 bases separates the germline ends of V and J, which lose 5 bases and 10 bases respectively. The germline V gene (reference sequence) sets CDR1 to SEHNR and CDR2 to FQNEAQ. The full study reports these points: The amount of clinical and demographic metadata varied by source and participant and was provided uncurated.

The clonotype comes from a man aged 45 to 65 who had recovered from COVID-19. This receptor chain uses TRBV7-9 and TRBJ2-1; the D gene is not confidently resolved. Material: peripheral blood. For the CDR3, the sequence is CASSLLPEQFF. The sequenced DNA: TGTGCCAGCAGCCTACTTCCAGAGCAGTTCTTC.